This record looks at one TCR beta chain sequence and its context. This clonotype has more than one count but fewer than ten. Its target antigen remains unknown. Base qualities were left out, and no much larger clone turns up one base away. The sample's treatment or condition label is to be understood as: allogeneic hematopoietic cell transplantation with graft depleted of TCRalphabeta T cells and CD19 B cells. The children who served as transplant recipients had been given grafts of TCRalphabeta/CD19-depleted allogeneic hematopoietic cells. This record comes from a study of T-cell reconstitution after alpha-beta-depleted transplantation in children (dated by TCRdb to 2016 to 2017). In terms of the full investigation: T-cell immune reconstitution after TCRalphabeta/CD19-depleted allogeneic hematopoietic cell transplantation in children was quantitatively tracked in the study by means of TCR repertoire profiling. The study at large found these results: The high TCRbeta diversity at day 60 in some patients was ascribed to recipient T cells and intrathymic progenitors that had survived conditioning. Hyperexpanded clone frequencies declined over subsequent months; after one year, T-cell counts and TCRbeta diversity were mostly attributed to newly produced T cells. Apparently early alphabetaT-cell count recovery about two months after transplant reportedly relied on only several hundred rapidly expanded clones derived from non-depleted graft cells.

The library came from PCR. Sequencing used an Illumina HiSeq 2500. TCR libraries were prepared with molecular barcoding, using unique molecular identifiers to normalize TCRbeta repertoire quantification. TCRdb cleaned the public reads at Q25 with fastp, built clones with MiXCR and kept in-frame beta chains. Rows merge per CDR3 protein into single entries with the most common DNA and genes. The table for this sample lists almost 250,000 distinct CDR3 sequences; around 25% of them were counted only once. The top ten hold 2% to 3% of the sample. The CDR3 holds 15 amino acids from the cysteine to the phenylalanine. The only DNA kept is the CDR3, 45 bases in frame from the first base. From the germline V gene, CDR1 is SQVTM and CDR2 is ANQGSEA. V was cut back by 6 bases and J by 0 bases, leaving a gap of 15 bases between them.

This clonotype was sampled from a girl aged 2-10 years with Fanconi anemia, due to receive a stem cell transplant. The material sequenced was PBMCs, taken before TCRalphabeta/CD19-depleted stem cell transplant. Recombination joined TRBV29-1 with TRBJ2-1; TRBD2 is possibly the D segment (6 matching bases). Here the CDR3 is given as CSVAGSTSSYNEQFF. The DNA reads TGCAGCGTCGCGGGGTCGACTAGCTCCTACAATGAGCAGTTCTTC.